Below, 5 T cell receptor beta chains from the same sample are listed, as sequenced in a study of blood T cell repertoires in COVID-19. This table comes from immunoSEQ multiplex PCR, and its TCRdb copy is limited to in-frame clones, with some not included. The data show about 40,000 clones, roughly nine tenths seen once. The specimen sequenced was peripheral blood. These receptors were taken from a woman at least 80 years old with active COVID-19.

The J gene is TRBJ1-5, the V gene TRBV6-2 or TRBV6-3; 7 positions agree with TRBD1. There are 17 residues in the CDR3. V was pared by 1 base and J by 4 bases, with 10 bases of the junction left unmatched. CDR1 and CDR2 (germline): MNHEY, SVGEGT. The CDR3 DNA is TGTGCCAGCAGTTACTTCGGCTCGGGACAGAGAAATCAGCCCCAGCATTTT. Translating it yields CASSYFGSGQRNQPQHF.

This chain connects TRBV19 to TRBJ2-2; tentative D call: TRBD1 (6 bases). The ends were cut back, 6 bases at V and 2 bases at J, with 16 bases in the middle. There are 16 residues in the CDR3. Germline values: CDR1 LNHDA, CDR2 SQIVND (reference sequence). The DNA for the CDR3 is TGTGCCAGTAGCGGACCGGGACACTTCAACACCGGGGAGCTGTTTTTT. Protein product: CASSGPGHFNTGELFF.

The chain joins TRBV19 to TRBJ2-7; 9 bases align to TRBD1. The V gene's germline CDR1 is LNHDA and CDR2 SQIVND (reference sequence). The CDR3 runs 13 residues. Unmatched junction bases numbered 10, after V lost 9 bases and J lost 7 bases. CDR3: CASGDRVLGEQYF. CDR3 bases: TGTGCCAGCGGGGACAGGGTGTTGGGGGAGCAGTACTTC. The full variable domain, in which reference TRBV19 and TRBJ2-7 provide the parts outside the CDR3, is DGGITQSPKYLFRKEGQNVTLSCEQNLNHDAMYWYRQDPGQGLRLIYYSQIVNDFQKGDIAEGYSVSREKKESFPLTVTSAQKNPTAFYLCASGDRVLGEQYFGPGTRLTVT.

This clone was counted only a few times. The genes are TRBV6-5 and TRBJ2-7; 8 positions agree with TRBD1. This CDR3 region has 14 residues. Trimming removed 6 bases from V and 5 bases from J; junction bases left unmatched: 9. Germline CDR1 MNHEY, CDR2 SVGAGI. The CDR3 is CASRSLGQGHEQYF. The CDR3 region has the DNA TGTGCCAGCAGATCCCTAGGACAGGGCCACGAGCAGTACTTC.

This chain connects TRBV14 to TRBJ1-1, with D possibly being TRBD1 (6 bases). V shed 5 bases and J shed 3 bases, with 10 bases lying between them. The germline gives CDR1 SGHDN, CDR2 FVKESK. This CDR3 is built from 13 residues. As DNA, the CDR3 is TGTGCCAGCAGCTCGCAGGGGTACACTGAAGCTTTCTTT. Its translation: CASSSQGYTEAFF.